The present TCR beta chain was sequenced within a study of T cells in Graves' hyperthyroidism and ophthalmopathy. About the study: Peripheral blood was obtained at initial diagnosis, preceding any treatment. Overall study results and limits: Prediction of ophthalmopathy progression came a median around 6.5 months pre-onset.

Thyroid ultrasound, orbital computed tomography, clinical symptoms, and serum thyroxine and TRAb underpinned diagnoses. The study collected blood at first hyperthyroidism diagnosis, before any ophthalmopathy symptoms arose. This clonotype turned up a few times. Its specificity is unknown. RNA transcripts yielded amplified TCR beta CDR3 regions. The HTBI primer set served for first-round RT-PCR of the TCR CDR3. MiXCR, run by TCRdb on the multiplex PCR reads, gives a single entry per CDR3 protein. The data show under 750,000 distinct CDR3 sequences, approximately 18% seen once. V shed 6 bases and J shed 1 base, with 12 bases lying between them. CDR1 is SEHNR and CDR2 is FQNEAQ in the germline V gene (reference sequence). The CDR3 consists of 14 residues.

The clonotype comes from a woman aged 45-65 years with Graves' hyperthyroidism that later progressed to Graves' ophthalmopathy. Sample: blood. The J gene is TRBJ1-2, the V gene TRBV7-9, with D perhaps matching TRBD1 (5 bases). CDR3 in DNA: TGTGCCAGCAGTTCTCACGACAGTAACTATGGCTACACCTTC. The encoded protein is CASSSHDSNYGYTF.